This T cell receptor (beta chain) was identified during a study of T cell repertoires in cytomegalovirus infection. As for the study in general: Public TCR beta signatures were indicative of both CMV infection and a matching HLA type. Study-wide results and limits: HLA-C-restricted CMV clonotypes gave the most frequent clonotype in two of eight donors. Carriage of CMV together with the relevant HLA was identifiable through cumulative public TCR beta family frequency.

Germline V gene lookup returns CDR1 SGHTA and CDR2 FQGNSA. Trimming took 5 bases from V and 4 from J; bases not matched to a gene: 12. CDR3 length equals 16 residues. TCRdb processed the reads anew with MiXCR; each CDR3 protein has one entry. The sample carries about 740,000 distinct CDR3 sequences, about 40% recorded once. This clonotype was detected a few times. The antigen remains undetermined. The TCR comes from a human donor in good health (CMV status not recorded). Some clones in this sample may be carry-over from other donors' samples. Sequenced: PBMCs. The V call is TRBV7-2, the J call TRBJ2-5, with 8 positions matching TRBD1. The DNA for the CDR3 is TGTGCCAGCAGCGCCCCAGGGGGCAAGGGCGTAGAGACCCAGTACTTC. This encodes CASSAPGGKGVETQYF.